Following are 13 T cell receptor beta chains from one sample sequenced in a study of cytomegalovirus exposure and HLA in healthy donors. The repertoire was sequenced with immunoSEQ multiplex PCR; TCRdb's copy has only in-frame clones and lacks some. The sample has under 300,000 clones, 90% seen once. Material: PBMCs. These receptor sequences come from a young woman in good health and CMV-seronegative.

The chain employs TRBV5-4 and TRBJ2-1, with D possibly TRBD1 on 5 matching bases. The CDR3 extends over 15 amino acids. V shed 0 bases and J shed 0 bases, with 7 bases lying between them. Germline CDR1 and CDR2: SGHNT and YYREEE (reference sequence). The CDR3 spells CASSLGGSSYNEQFF. The CDR3 region has the DNA TGTGCCAGCAGCTTGGGGGGCAGCTCCTACAATGAGCAGTTCTTC. The full variable domain, rest sourced from reference TRBV5-4 and TRBJ2-1, is ETGVTQSPTHLIKTRGQQVTLRCSSQSGHNTVSWYQQALGQGPQFIFQYYREEENGRGNFPPRFSGLQFPNYSSELNVNALELDDSALYLCASSLGGSSYNEQFFGPGTRLTVL.

For this clone: The DNA is left out, because the CDR3 cannot be placed on it with certainty; the CDR3 is given as TCRdb lists it. V is TRBV6-5 and J is TRBJ2-5; the table assigns TRBD1, which was not confirmed against the DNA. The CDR3 extends over 15 residues, inclusive of both ends. CDR1 MNHEY and CDR2 SVGAGI come from the germline V gene. This CDR3 is CASSWGTGTRVRLYF.

In the case of this clone: Germline and junction disagree at one end, which may indicate a read error. The J gene is TRBJ2-5, the V gene TRBV2; tentative D call: TRBD1 (6 bases). This CDR3 has 16 residues. The germline gives CDR1 SNHLY, CDR2 FYNNEI. The CDR3 DNA is TGTGCCAGCAGGGAAGTCAAGGGGGACCCCCAAGAGACCCAGTACTTC. Translating it yields CASREVKGDPQETQYF.

This clone was observed once. The chain employs TRBV9 and TRBJ1-1; 9 nucleotides agree with TRBD1. Looked up from germline, CDR1 is SGDLS and CDR2 is YYNGEE. The CDR3 loop spans 15 amino acids. Trimming cost V 3 bases and J 7 bases; bases outside gene matches: 10. The CDR3 here is CASSGDRERLGEAFF. The CDR3 region has the DNA TGTGCCAGCAGCGGGGACAGGGAGAGGTTGGGTGAAGCTTTCTTT. Full variable domain (remainder filled in from reference TRBV9 and TRBJ1-1): DSGVTQTPKHLITATGQRVTLRCSPRSGDLSVYWYQQSLDQGLQFLIQYYNGEERAKGNILERFSAQQFPDLHSELNLSSLELGDSALYFCASSGDRERLGEAFFGQGTRLTVV.

The V call is TRBV6-5, the J call TRBJ1-6, with 7 bases aligning to TRBD1. The V gene's germline CDR1 is MNHEY and CDR2 SVGAGI. This CDR3 is 13 amino acids long. With 2 bases clipped from V and 10 bases from J, the junction kept 2 bases outside the gene matches. The CDR3 DNA sequence: TGTGCCAGCAGTTACCGGGACAGCTCACCCCTCCACTTT. Protein: CASSYRDSSPLHF.

Note on this clone: Other nucleotide sequences in the sample specify the same CDR3. This chain connects TRBV27 to TRBJ2-1; 11 bases are shared with TRBD2. Unmatched junction bases numbered 1, after V lost 2 bases and J lost 4 bases. CDR3 size: 15 residues. Germline CDR1 and CDR2: MNHEY and SMNVEV (reference sequence). CDR3 nucleotide sequence: TGTGCCAGCAGTTTAATAGCGGGGGGGTACAATGAGCAGTTCTTC. Residues: CASSLIAGGYNEQFF.

The chain uses TRBV18 and TRBJ2-3, with 12 bases identical to TRBD2. The J segment lost 2 bases and the V segment lost 8 bases, leaving 2 bases of the junction unmatched. The CDR3 has 14 residues. Germline CDR1 is KGHSH and CDR2 is LQKENI. CDR3 sequence reads: CASTSGGNTDTQYF. In DNA form, the CDR3 reads TGTGCCAGCACTAGCGGGGGGAACACAGATACGCAGTATTTT.

The chain links TRBV15 to TRBJ2-5, with D possibly being TRBD2 (8 bases). The CDR3 is made up of 19 amino acids. V lost 5 bases, J lost 2 bases, and 27 bases lay in between. The germline gives CDR1 LNHNV, CDR2 YYDKDF (reference sequence). The CDR3 here is CATSGTQGGSGGPQETQYF. CDR3 nucleotides: TGTGCCACCAGCGGAACCCAGGGGGGAAGCGGGGGCCCGCAAGAGACCCAGTACTTC.

The CDR3 nucleotides read TGTGCCAGCAGTTTATACAGGGGGCAACAGCCCCAGCATTTT. Its protein is CASSLYRGQQPQHF. The gene calls are TRBV27 and TRBJ1-5, with 9 bases fitting TRBD1. Per germline, CDR1 MNHEY and CDR2 SMNVEV (reference sequence). V lost 1 base and J lost 7; bases outside the gene matches: 2. This CDR3 region has 14 residues.

The genes are TRBV7-3 and TRBJ2-3, with D possibly TRBD1 on 6 matching bases. The germline V and J ends were trimmed by 5 bases and 1 base, with 16 bases remaining between them. CDR1 SGHTA and CDR2 FQGTGA come from the germline V gene. The CDR3 has 16 residues. CDR3 nucleotides: TGTGCCAGCAGCCCCAAGACAGGAGGAGGCACAGATACGCAGTATTTT. As protein: CASSPKTGGGTDTQYF.

The rearrangement joins TRBV27 to TRBJ1-6; 7 positions agree with TRBD1. This CDR3 region has 18 residues. Looked up from germline, CDR1 is MNHEY and CDR2 is SMNVEV (reference sequence). V lost 5 bases to trimming and J lost 12 bases; unmatched junction nucleotides: 22. The CDR3, as DNA: TGTGCCAGCAGTCCACTCATAGGAACGGACAGGACTTTCGTACCCCTCCACTTT. It specifies CASSPLIGTDRTFVPLHF.

The gene calls are TRBV13 and TRBJ2-2; maybe TRBD1 (6 bases). The CDR3 length is 14 residues. CDR1 PRHDT and CDR2 FYEKMQ come from the germline V gene (reference sequence). V was pared by 5 bases and J by 5 bases, with 12 bases between. The CDR3 here is CASSVQGGTGELFF. CDR3 sequence (DNA): TGTGCCAGCAGCGTACAGGGCGGGACCGGGGAGCTGTTTTTT.

V is TRBV5-1 and J is TRBJ2-1; no definite D call. Germline V gene lookup returns CDR1 SGHRS and CDR2 YFSETQ. V lost 4 bases, J lost 0 bases, and 11 bases lay in between. The CDR3 extends over 15 amino acids. Here the CDR3 DNA reads TGCGCCAGCAGCGCGAGGCCCGGCTCCTACAATGAGCAGTTCTTC. This sequence encodes CASSARPGSYNEQFF.